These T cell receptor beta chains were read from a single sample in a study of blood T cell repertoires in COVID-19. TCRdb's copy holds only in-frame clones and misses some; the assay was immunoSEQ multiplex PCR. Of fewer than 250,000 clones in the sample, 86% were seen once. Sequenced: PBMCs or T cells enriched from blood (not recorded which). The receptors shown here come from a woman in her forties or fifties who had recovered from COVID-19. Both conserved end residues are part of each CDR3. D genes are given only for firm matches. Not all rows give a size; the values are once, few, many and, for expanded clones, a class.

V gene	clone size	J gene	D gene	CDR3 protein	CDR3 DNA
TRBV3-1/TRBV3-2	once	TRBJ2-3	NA	CASSRPGRMGTDTQYF	TGTGCCAGCAGCCGCCCAGGGCGGATGGGCACAGATACGCAGTATTTT
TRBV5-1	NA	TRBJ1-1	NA	CASSLWGAEAFF	TGCGCCAGCAGCTTGTGGGGGGCTGAAGCTTTCTTT
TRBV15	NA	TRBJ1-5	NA	CATSRDFATGNQPQHF	TGTGCCACCAGCAGAGATTTCGCCACGGGGAATCAGCCCCAGCATTTT
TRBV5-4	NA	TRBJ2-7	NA	CASSLGQVNTYEQYF	TGTGCCAGCAGCTTGGGGCAGGTTAATACCTACGAGCAGTACTTC
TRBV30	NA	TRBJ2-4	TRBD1	CAWGGGTGKNIQYF	TGTGCCTGGGGGGGAGGGACAGGGAAAAACATTCAGTACTTC
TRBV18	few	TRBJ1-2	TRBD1	CASSPPGQGNYGYTF	TGTGCCAGCTCACCACCGGGACAGGGGAACTATGGCTACACCTTC
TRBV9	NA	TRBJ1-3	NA	CASSVEPGTVNTIYF	TGTGCCAGCAGCGTAGAACCGGGAACAGTAAACACCATATATTTT
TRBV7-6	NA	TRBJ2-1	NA	CASSLLSPGVAGDEQFF	TGTGCCAGCAGCCTCCTGTCCCCCGGGGTCGCCGGAGATGAGCAGTTCTTC
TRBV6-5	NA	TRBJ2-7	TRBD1	CASRGQGYEQYF	TGTGCCAGCAGGGGACAGGGGTACGAGCAGTACTTC
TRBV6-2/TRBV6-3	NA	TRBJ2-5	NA	CASSPRSSGGVYWRETQYF	TGTGCCAGCAGTCCACGTTCAAGCGGAGGGGTTTATTGGAGGGAGACCCAGTACTTC
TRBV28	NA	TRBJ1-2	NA	CASRPVDYYGYTF	TGTGCCAGCAGGCCCGTAGACTACTATGGCTACACCTTC
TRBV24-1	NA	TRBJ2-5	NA	CATSDTTDRKETQYF	TGTGCCACCAGTGATACAACGGACAGAAAAGAGACCCAGTACTTC
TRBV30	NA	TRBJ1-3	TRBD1	CAWIPTDRGPGNTIYF	TGTGCCTGGATCCCTACTGACAGGGGCCCTGGAAACACCATATATTTT
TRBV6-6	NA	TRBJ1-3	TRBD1	CASSLVGDSYRSGNTIYF	TGTGCCAGCAGTCTGGTGGGGGACAGCTACCGCTCTGGAAACACCATATATTTT
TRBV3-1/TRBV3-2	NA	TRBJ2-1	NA	CASSQDPSGTLYNEQFF	TGTGCCAGCAGCCAAGATCCCAGCGGAACCCTCTACAATGAGCAGTTCTTC
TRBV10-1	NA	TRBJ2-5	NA	CASSAGSETQYF	TGCGCCAGCAGTGCGGGTTCGGAGACCCAGTACTTC
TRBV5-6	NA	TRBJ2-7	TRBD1	CASSLGQGFYEQYF	TGTGCCAGCAGCTTGGGACAGGGGTTTTACGAGCAGTACTTC
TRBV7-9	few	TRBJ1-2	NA	CASSLGRDTAGYTF	TGTGCCAGCAGCTTAGGAAGGGACACCGCTGGCTACACCTTC
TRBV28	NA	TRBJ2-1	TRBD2	CASRRLADTSYNEQFF	TGTGCCAGCAGAAGACTAGCGGACACCTCCTACAATGAGCAGTTCTTC
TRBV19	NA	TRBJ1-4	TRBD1	CASTRDRVDEKLFF	TGTGCCAGTACCCGGGACAGGGTGGATGAAAAACTGTTTTTT
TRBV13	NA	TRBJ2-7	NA	CASSFRQPPYEQYF	TGTGCCAGCAGCTTTAGACAGCCCCCCTACGAGCAGTACTTC
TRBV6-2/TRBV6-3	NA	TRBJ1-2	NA	CASSSSGPYGYTF	TGTGCCAGCAGTTCCTCGGGGCCTTATGGCTACACCTTC
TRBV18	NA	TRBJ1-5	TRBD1	CASSPSTGGVRPQHF	TGTGCCAGCTCACCGTCGACAGGGGGAGTTCGGCCCCAGCATTTT
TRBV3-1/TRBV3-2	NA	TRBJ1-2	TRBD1	CASSLRDRESGYTF	TGTGCCAGCAGCCTCCGGGACAGGGAGTCCGGCTACACCTTC
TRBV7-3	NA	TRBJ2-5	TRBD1	CASSPDRVSETQYF	TGTGCCAGCAGCCCGGACAGGGTTTCGGAGACCCAGTACTTC
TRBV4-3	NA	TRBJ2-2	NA	CASSQSIRVVNTGELFF	TGCGCCAGCAGCCAAAGTATCAGGGTAGTCAACACCGGGGAGCTGTTTTTT
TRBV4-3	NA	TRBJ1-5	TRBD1	CASSQSWAGTGGSRSNQPQHF	TGCGCCAGCAGCCAATCCTGGGCCGGGACAGGGGGAAGTAGGAGCAATCAGCCCCAGCATTTT
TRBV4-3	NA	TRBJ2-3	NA	CASSQRLADTQYF	TGCGCCAGCAGCCAACGACTAGCAGATACGCAGTATTTT
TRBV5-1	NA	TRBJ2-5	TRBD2	CASSPGTSGGVQYF	TGCGCCAGCAGCCCCGGGACTAGCGGGGGGGTTCAGTACTTC
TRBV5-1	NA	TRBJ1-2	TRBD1	CASSSRTGEGYGYTF	TGCGCCAGCAGCTCAAGGACAGGGGAGGGCTATGGCTACACCTTC
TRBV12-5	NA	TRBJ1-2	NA	CASGLDTPGREYGYTF	TGTGCTAGTGGTTTGGACACTCCAGGACGGGAGTATGGCTACACCTTC
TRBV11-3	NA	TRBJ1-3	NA	CASSLSGLGGNTIYF	TGTGCCAGCAGCTTAAGCGGGCTGGGAGGAAACACCATATATTTT
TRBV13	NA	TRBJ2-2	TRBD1	CASSLGDRGPNTGELFF	TGTGCCAGCAGCTTAGGAGACAGGGGACCGAACACCGGGGAGCTGTTTTTT
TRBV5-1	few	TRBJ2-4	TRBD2	CASSISGGVHIQYF	TGCGCCAGCAGCATTAGCGGGGGGGTGCACATTCAGTACTTC
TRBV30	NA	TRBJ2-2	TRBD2	CAWRLAGGGGTGELFF	TGTGCCTGGAGACTAGCGGGAGGCGGAGGCACCGGGGAGCTGTTTTTT
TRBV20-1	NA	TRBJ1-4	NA	CSVGVNEKLFF	TGCAGTGTCGGGGTTAATGAAAAACTGTTTTTT
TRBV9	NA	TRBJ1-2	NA	CASSVRDTGYTF	TGTGCCAGCAGCGTGAGGGACACTGGCTACACCTTC